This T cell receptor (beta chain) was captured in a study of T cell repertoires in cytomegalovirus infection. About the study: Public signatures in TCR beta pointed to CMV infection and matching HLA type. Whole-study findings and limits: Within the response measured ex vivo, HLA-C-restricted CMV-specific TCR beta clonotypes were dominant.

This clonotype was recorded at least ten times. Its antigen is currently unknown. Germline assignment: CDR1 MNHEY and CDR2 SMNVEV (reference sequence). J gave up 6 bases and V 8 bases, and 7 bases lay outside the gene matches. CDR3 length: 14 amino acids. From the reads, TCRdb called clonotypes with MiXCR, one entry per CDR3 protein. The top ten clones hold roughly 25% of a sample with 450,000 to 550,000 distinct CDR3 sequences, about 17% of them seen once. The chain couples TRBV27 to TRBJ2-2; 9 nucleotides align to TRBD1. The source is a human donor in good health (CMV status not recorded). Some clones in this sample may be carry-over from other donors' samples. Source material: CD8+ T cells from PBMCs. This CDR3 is CASAEYRGPGELFF. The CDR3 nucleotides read TGTGCCAGCGCAGAGTACAGGGGGCCCGGGGAGCTGTTTTTT.